This TCR beta chain was captured by sequencing in a study of blood T cell repertoires in COVID-19. Background on the study: PBMCs, B-cell-depleted T cells, or T cells provided the cDNA or gDNA that made up the material.

The repertoire was sequenced with immunoSEQ multiplex PCR; TCRdb's copy has only in-frame clones and lacks some. The table shows 80,000 to 100,000 clones, with approximately 86% occurring only once. Unmatched junction bases numbered 7, after V lost 5 bases and J lost 3 bases. Germline CDR1 MNHEY, CDR2 SVGAGI. The CDR3 has 14 amino acids. The source of this sequence is a man in his forties or fifties with acute or convalescent COVID-19. This chain uses TRBV6-5 with TRBJ2-7, with TRBD2 identical over 7 bases. Material: peripheral blood. CDR3 loop: CASSLSGNNYEQYF. CDR3 coding DNA: TGTGCCAGCAGTCTGAGCGGGAACAACTACGAGCAGTACTTC.